These T cell receptor beta chains were read from a single sample in a study of blood T cell repertoires in COVID-19. Sequencing used immunoSEQ multiplex PCR; TCRdb keeps in-frame clones, though not all of them. Here the sample spans around 380,000 clones, more than 75% being singletons. Input material: PBMCs or T cells enriched from blood (not recorded which). Receptors originate from a young man who had recovered from COVID-19. Each CDR3 is given with its conserved first and last residue.

V	J	CDR3
TRBV7-3	TRBJ2-2	CASSQRGGYTGELFF
TRBV7-9	TRBJ2-7	CASSPSRGTGTYEQYF
TRBV30	TRBJ1-2	CAWTLTGSYGYTF
TRBV5-1	TRBJ2-7	CASGAPLQGIYEQYF
TRBV11-2	TRBJ2-1	CASSSTSKNEQFF
TRBV9	TRBJ2-3	CASSVGQGYTDTQYF
TRBV12-5	TRBJ1-5	CASGLGDREVPQHF
TRBV7-2	TRBJ1-3	CASSLGQGQSGNTIYF
TRBV6-5	TRBJ1-5	CASSYPLTRQPQHF
TRBV6-4	TRBJ2-1	CASSDSSTSEQFF
TRBV18	TRBJ1-4	CASSPNSATNEKLFF
TRBV18	TRBJ1-4	CASSPQQGQGFNEKLFF
TRBV19	TRBJ2-7	CASTGDRGGHEQYF
TRBV6-5	TRBJ1-2	CASSRQGSGYTF
TRBV18	TRBJ1-5	CASSQQGGAGIQPQHF
TRBV30	TRBJ1-5	CAWSHSWGRQPQHF
TRBV4-1	TRBJ1-4	CASSQAGATNEKLFF
TRBV6-5	TRBJ1-2	CASRLQGSDYGYTF
TRBV5-6	TRBJ2-3	CASSFRAGQRGDTQYF
TRBV19	TRBJ1-5	CASSRSVAGISNQPQHF
TRBV7-3	TRBJ2-3	CASSFPGGTQYF
TRBV7-9	TRBJ2-7	CASSLGQGGYEQYF
TRBV6-2/TRBV6-3	TRBJ1-6	CASSGSSYNSPLHF
TRBV2	TRBJ1-2	CASSDSVYGYTF
TRBV3-1/TRBV3-2	TRBJ2-7	CASSQGGGTEQYF
TRBV5-1	TRBJ2-3	CASSRDSGTDTQYF
TRBV18	TRBJ1-1	CASSPGQGNTEAFF
TRBV14	TRBJ2-7	CASSQGQGFYEQYF
TRBV11-2	TRBJ2-7	CASSFSTNYEQYF
TRBV6-6	TRBJ2-3	CATLLAGGRNTQYF
TRBV6-5	TRBJ1-2	CASSYSKRGTVYGYTF